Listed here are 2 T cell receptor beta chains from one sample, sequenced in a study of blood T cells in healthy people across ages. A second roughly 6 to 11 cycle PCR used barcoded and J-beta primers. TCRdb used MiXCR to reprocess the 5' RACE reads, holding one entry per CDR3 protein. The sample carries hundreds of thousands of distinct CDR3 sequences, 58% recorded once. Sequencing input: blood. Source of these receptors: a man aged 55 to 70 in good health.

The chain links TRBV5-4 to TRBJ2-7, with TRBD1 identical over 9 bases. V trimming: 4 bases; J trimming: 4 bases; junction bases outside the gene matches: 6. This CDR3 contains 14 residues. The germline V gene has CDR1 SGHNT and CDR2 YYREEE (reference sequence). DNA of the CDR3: TGTGCCAGCAGCCCGACAGGGGGTGGATACGAGCAGTACTTC. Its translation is CASSPTGGGYEQYF.

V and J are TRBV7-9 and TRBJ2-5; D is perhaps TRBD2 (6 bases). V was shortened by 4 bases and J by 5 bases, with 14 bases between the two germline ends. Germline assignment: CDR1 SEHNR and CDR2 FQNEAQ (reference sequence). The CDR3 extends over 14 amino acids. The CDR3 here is CASSSRTRGETQYF. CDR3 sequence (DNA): TGTGCCAGCAGCTCCCGGACCCGGGGGGAGACCCAGTACTTC.